The 15 T cell receptor beta chains reported below all come from one sample, sequenced in a study of T cell repertoires in cytomegalovirus infection. No antigen is known for these receptors. TCRdb reprocessed the reads with MiXCR, giving one entry per CDR3 protein. The sample holds roughly 920,000 distinct CDR3 sequences, approximately 33% seen once. Sequences were derived from cultured CD8+ T cells from PBMCs, sampled from culture after CMV antigen stimulation. The receptors here all came from a human donor in good health (CMV status not recorded). Some clones in this sample may be carry-over from other donors' samples.

This clonotype was counted ten times or more. The chain has TRBV7-8 and TRBJ2-2; TRBD2 agrees at 11 bases. Germline assignment: CDR1 SGHVS and CDR2 FQNEAQ. This CDR3 contains 17 residues. V lost 2 bases to trimming and J lost 1 base; unmatched junction nucleotides: 3. For the CDR3, the DNA is TGTGCCAGCAGCTTATCGACTAGCGGGGTGAACACCGGGGAGCTGTTTTTT. Its translation: CASSLSTSGVNTGELFF. Drawing the rest from reference TRBV7-8 and TRBJ2-2, the complete variable domain is GAGVSQSPRYKVAKRGQDVALRCDPISGHVSLFWYQQALGQGPEFLTYFQNEAQLDKSGLPSDRFFAERPEGSVSTLKIQRTQQEDSAVYLCASSLSTSGVNTGELFFGEGSRLTVL.

In its sample, this clonotype was seen a few times. CDR3 DNA: TGTGCCAGCAGCACTGGACTAGCGGAGAGCACAGATACGCAGTATTTT. It encodes CASSTGLAESTDTQYF. This chain uses TRBV7-9 with TRBJ2-3, with 10 bases aligning to TRBD2. Germline values: CDR1 SEHNR, CDR2 FQNEAQ (reference sequence). CDR3 length equals 16 residues. J gave up 0 bases and V 5 bases, and 5 bases lay outside the gene matches.

This clonotype occurred many times. The chain employs TRBV5-4 and TRBJ2-5; the D call may be TRBD1 or TRBD2 (5 bases each). Trimming left V 5 bases short and J 10 bases short, with 27 bases between. The V gene's germline CDR1 is SGHNT and CDR2 YYREEE (reference sequence). The CDR3 sequence is 16 residues long. CDR3 sequence (DNA): TGTGCCAGCAGGACCGAAACAGGAGGACCACCTGGTGGCCAGTACTTC. As protein: CASRTETGGPPGGQYF.

This clonotype was seen repeatedly, ten times or more. The chain links TRBV27 to TRBJ2-7; 12 bases are shared with TRBD1. This CDR3 has 13 amino acids. V dropped 8 bases and J dropped 9; count of bases not matched to a gene: 8. From germline, CDR1 is MNHEY and CDR2 SMNVEV (reference sequence). The CDR3 sequence: CASGRDRGLGQYV. The DNA for the CDR3 is TGTGCCAGCGGCCGGGACAGGGGGCTGGGGCAGTACGTC.

The chain has TRBV12-5 and TRBJ2-5, with TRBD2 identical over 7 bases. Trimming removed 3 bases from V and 1 base from J; junction bases left unmatched: 8. The CDR3 loop spans 16 amino acids. Germline-derived CDR1 and CDR2 are LGHNT and FRNRAP. The CDR3 DNA sequence: TGTGCTAGTGGTTTCTTGATAGCGGGCCCCCAAGAGACCCAGTACTTC. Its translation: CASGFLIAGPQETQYF. The full variable domain, with the rest looked up from reference TRBV12-5 and TRBJ2-5, is DARVTQTPRHKVTEMGQEVTMRCQPILGHNTVFWYRQTMMQGLELLAYFRNRAPLDDSGMPKDRFSAEMPDATLATLKIQPSEPRDSAVYFCASGFLIAGPQETQYFGPGTRLLVL.

There are a few counts of this clonotype. The rearrangement uses TRBV19 and TRBJ2-4; 13 nucleotides match TRBD2. V dropped 4 bases and J dropped 7; count of bases not matched to a gene: 7. Germline V gene data show CDR1 as LNHDA and CDR2 as SQIVND (reference sequence). The CDR3 loop spans 16 amino acids. CDR3 in DNA: TGTGCCAGTAGTAAGGGACTAGCGGGGCCCCATAACATTCAGTACTTC. Amino acid sequence: CASSKGLAGPHNIQYF.

This clonotype was counted at least ten times. The rearrangement uses TRBV18 and TRBJ2-5, with D hard to call. Germline V lookup: CDR1 KGHSH, CDR2 LQKENI. V lost 8 bases, J lost 3 bases, and 7 bases lay in between. There are 11 residues in the CDR3. The DNA for the CDR3 is TGTGCCAGCAGCCGTGAAGAGACCCAGTACTTC. This encodes CASSREETQYF. Based on the CDR3 plus reference TRBV18 and TRBJ2-5, the full variable domain is NAGVMQNPRHLVRRRGQEARLRCSPMKGHSHVYWYRQLPEEGLKFMVYLQKENIIDESGMPKERFSAEFPKEGPSILRIQQVVRGDSAAYFCASSREETQYFGPGTRLLVL.

The rearrangement joins TRBV20-1 to TRBJ2-7; 8 bases map to TRBD1. V was pared by 5 bases and J by 1 base, with 7 bases of the junction left unmatched. The length of the CDR3 is 14 residues. Looked up from germline, CDR1 is DFQATT and CDR2 is SNEGSKA (reference sequence). The CDR3 loop reads CSAEPDRDSYEQYF. The CDR3 coding sequence is TGCAGTGCTGAACCGGACAGGGATTCCTACGAGCAGTACTTC.

This clonotype was seen only a few times. This sequence joins TRBV11-2 and TRBJ1-4; D ambiguous. The ends were cut back, 4 bases at V and 0 bases at J, with 9 bases in the middle. Germline CDR1 and CDR2: SGHAT and FQNNGV. The CDR3 is made up of 15 amino acids. DNA for the CDR3: TGTGCCAGCAGCTCCGTTGATACAACTAATGAAAAACTGTTTTTT. Translated: CASSSVDTTNEKLFF.

The chain links TRBV12-5 to TRBJ1-2, with D possibly being TRBD1 (5 bases). Trimming pared 1 base from V and 6 bases from J, leaving 18 bases between. Per germline, CDR1 LGHNT and CDR2 FRNRAP. CDR3 length: 16 amino acids. In nucleotides, the CDR3 is TGTGCTAGTGGTTTGGAATCCAGGGAATTGGTCCATGGCTACACCTTC. It specifies CASGLESRELVHGYTF.

The genes are TRBV6-6 and TRBJ2-7, with 7 bases identical to TRBD1. Looked up from germline, CDR1 is MNHNY and CDR2 is SVGAGI (reference sequence). Trimming cost V 3 bases and J 3 bases; bases outside gene matches: 5. This CDR3 is built from 14 residues. The chain's CDR3 is CASSYTGAIYEQYV. The CDR3 bases are TGTGCCAGCAGTTATACAGGGGCGATCTACGAGCAGTACGTC.

The CDR3 DNA follows: TGTGCCAGCAGCCAAGTTGGTAGCGGACCCACAGATACGCAGTATTTT. Amino acids: CASSQVGSGPTDTQYF. This sequence joins TRBV4-2 and TRBJ2-3; D is possibly TRBD2 (6 bases). The CDR3 is 16 residues long. V dropped 1 base and J dropped 2 bases, with 13 bases sitting between them. CDR1 is LGHNA, CDR2 YNFKEQ, per germline.

This clonotype was counted ten times or more. The chain joins TRBV10-2 to TRBJ2-3; D unclear. The CDR3 extends over 13 amino acids. Looked up from germline, CDR1 is WSHSY and CDR2 is SAAADI. V was cut by 5 bases and J by 2 bases, with 8 bases left in between. CDR3 loop: CASSSSPTDTQYF. CDR3 coding DNA: TGCGCCAGCAGTTCCAGCCCCACAGATACGCAGTATTTT.

This rearrangement joins TRBV10-3 to TRBJ1-2; D is ambiguous. CDR1 and CDR2 (germline): ENHRY, SYGVKD. The CDR3 is made up of 11 amino acids. V lost 8 bases and J 2 bases, leaving 6 bases between the germline ends. CDR3 sequence: CAIELNYGYTF. CDR3 DNA sequence: TGTGCCATCGAGTTGAACTATGGCTACACCTTC.

V and J are TRBV7-9 and TRBJ2-3, with 7 bases identical to TRBD2. The junction had 9 bases not matched to a gene; V was cut back by 10 bases and J by 2 bases. CDR3 length: 14 residues. The germline V gene has CDR1 SEHNR and CDR2 FQNEAQ (reference sequence). The CDR3 loop is CATVRGGVTDTQYF. The CDR3, as DNA: TGTGCCACCGTCCGGGGAGGGGTCACAGATACGCAGTATTTT.